This entry concerns a single TCR beta chain. The target antigen is unknown. Losses at the gene ends were 8 bases for V and 4 bases for J; bases not matched to a gene: 4. Germline V gene data show CDR1 as ENHRY and CDR2 as SYGVKD. This CDR3 comprises 13 residues. The data belong to a study of OX40 agonist ivuxolimab in advanced cancers. General observations from the study: It was not determined which antigens were specifically recognized by the peripheral T cells that had undergone clonal expansion.

Using immunoSEQ multiplex PCR, the repertoire was profiled, and TCRdb retains in-frame clones only, with some absent. The data contain 75,000 to 100,000 clones, approximately 88% of them seen just once; the ten biggest clones take up 0.5%. The sequence came from an adult with an advanced solid tumor such as melanoma, head and neck, liver or kidney cancer. The sample consisted of CD4+ or CD8+ T cells sorted from blood, taken in a trial of the OX40 agonist ivuxolimab. The chain combines TRBV10-3 with TRBJ2-7, with TRBD1 matching 11 bases. The CDR3 DNA reads as TGTGCCATCGAGGGACAGGGGGTATACGAGCAGTACTTC. It codes for CAIEGQGVYEQYF.